This T cell receptor (beta chain) was obtained from a study of cytomegalovirus exposure and HLA in healthy donors. In the study overall: As released early, the data held 85 million to 95 million unique TCRs from HLA-typed donors.

About this clone: The antigen remains undetermined.

V lost 6 bases to trimming and J lost 2 bases; unmatched junction nucleotides: 14. CDR3 length: 18 amino acids. In germline, CDR1 is MDHEN, CDR2 SYDVKM. The PCR had 60 Vbeta and 13 Jbeta primers. Produced via immunoSEQ multiplex PCR; TCRdb's table is partial and in-frame only. The table lists about 80,000 clones, about four fifths of them singletons, with less than 40% in the top ten. Study-wide results and caveats: Later analysis placed DRB1 highest and HLA-C lowest in TCR association rates, which differed by HLA locus. There were some V segments, including TRBV6-2 and TRBV6-3, excluded as indistinguishable.

The receptor was derived from a man in his fifties or sixties in good health and CMV-seropositive. The gene calls are TRBV28 and TRBJ1-5; 9 positions match TRBD1. Sequences were obtained from PBMCs. This CDR3 reads CASSRPMTGGVGNQPQHF. DNA of the CDR3: TGTGCCAGCAGCCGACCCATGACAGGGGGAGTTGGCAATCAGCCCCAGCATTTT. Combining the CDR3 with reference TRBV28 and TRBJ1-5 gives the whole variable domain DVKVTQSSRYLVKRTGEKVFLECVQDMDHENMFWYRQDPGLGLRLIYFSYDVKMKEKGDIPEGYSVSREKKERFSLILESASTNQTSMYLCASSRPMTGGVGNQPQHFGDGTRLSIL.